The clone carrying this T cell receptor (beta chain) showed up many times. The antigen remains undetermined. CDR1 SGHRS and CDR2 YFSETQ come from the germline V gene. The CDR3 spans 17 residues. The V and J ends lost 4 bases and 5 bases respectively, with 22 bases between them. TCRdb independently ran MiXCR on the RT-PCR reads; one entry per CDR3 protein. The sample records under 850,000 distinct CDR3 sequences, about 18% being singletons. The data were taken from a study of response to subunit inactivated influenza vaccine. Study-wide findings and caveats: Few additional T cells are recruited per seasonal influenza vaccination, authors suggested.

The clonotype comes from a man aged 50-60 years who received an inactivated influenza vaccine. This chain joins TRBV5-1 and TRBJ2-1; D tentatively reads TRBD1 or TRBD2 (5 bases each). This material consisted of PBMCs from blood, taken 5 days after vaccination. CDR3 sequence (DNA): TGCGCCAGCAGCCGTCATTGGGACCGAGGCCTAGACAATGAGCAGTTCTTC. Its protein is CASSRHWDRGLDNEQFF.